This T cell receptor beta chain was captured by sequencing in a study of beta chain features in type 1 diabetes. The study, taken as a whole, reports: A cDNA-based sequencing approach could over-represent cells with high TCR expression. A definitive answer on HLA type influencing TCRB rearrangement was not reached here. Equally in patients and controls, PCR might preferentially amplify shorter templates. TCRB CDR3s from Type 1 diabetes patients were moderately but significantly shorter in all four CD4+ subsets.

The V gene lost 1 base and the J gene lost 2 bases, with 8 bases spanning the gap. The length of the CDR3 is 14 residues. Germline assignment: CDR1 LGHNA and CDR2 YNFKEQ. Remarks on this clone: Its antigen is unknown.

Blood was drawn once from each donor into heparinised tubes. The draws averaged around 110 mL. Reverse transcription of all isolated RNA meant that expressed TCRB transcripts were sequenced. Libraries were prepared by immunoSEQ multiplex PCR; TCRdb keeps only in-frame clonotypes and omits some of them. The repertoire holds some 150,000 clones, with about 9% as singletons. The chain is built from TRBV4-2 and TRBJ2-5; no clear D. Sample: central memory CD4+ T cells from blood. This TCR was recovered from a woman aged 30 to 39 with type 1 diabetes. CDR3 sequence: CASSQGASQETQYF. CDR3 DNA sequence: TGTGCCAGCAGCCAAGGGGCTTCGCAAGAGACCCAGTACTTC.